The present TCR beta chain was sequenced within a study of chemoradiotherapy in HPV16-positive cancers. The CDR3 length is 16 residues. The ends were cut back, 4 bases at V and 3 bases at J, with 17 bases in the middle. The repertoire was sequenced with immunoSEQ multiplex PCR; TCRdb's copy has only in-frame clones and lacks some. This sample has about 15,000 clones, with just over 85% found just once. The sequence was obtained from a human donor with HPV-associated anogenital cancer. Here the sequenced sample was blood, taken from a patient who underwent chemoradiotherapy. The rearrangement joins TRBV5-7 to TRBJ2-1; possible D gene TRBD1, 5 bases. TRBV5-7 is annotated as an ORF whose role is uncertain. The CDR3 bases are TGTGCCAGCAGCCAGATGAGGCAGGGAATCTACAATGAGCAGTTCTTC. It yields the protein CASSQMRQGIYNEQFF.